This TCR beta chain was identified in a study of OX40 agonist ivuxolimab in advanced cancers. General observations from the study: CD4+ and CD8+ blood T cells expanded clonally by week 6 at 0.1 to 3.0 mg/kg.

Using immunoSEQ multiplex PCR, the repertoire was profiled, and TCRdb retains in-frame clones only, with some absent. The table shows 50,000 to 60,000 clones, with around nine tenths occurring only once. As regards this clone: Its matching antigen is unknown.

The CDR3 loop spans 12 amino acids. Trimming took 4 bases from V and 5 from J, leaving 8 bases between them. CDR1 and CDR2 from the germline V gene are SGHDT and YYEEEE. This material consisted of CD4+ or CD8+ T cells sorted from blood, taken in a trial of the OX40 agonist ivuxolimab. The chain employs TRBV5-6 and TRBJ2-3; no reliable D call. The source is an adult with an advanced solid tumor such as melanoma, head and neck, liver or kidney cancer. The CDR3 reads CASSPTGDTQYF. The CDR3 coding sequence is TGTGCCAGCAGCCCGACCGGAGATACGCAGTATTTT.